These 27 T cell receptor beta chains share one sample of origin, sequenced in a study of identical twins. In TCRdb, the 5' RACE reads were re-called with MiXCR into one record per CDR3 protein. The table has some 690,000 distinct CDR3 sequences, approximately 22% seen once. The sample was also linked to a second study, of T cells expressing NK-cell markers.

The sample taken for sequencing was PBMCs. The receptor set was obtained from a woman aged 18-30 years in good health.

This clonotype was counted between two and nine times. The rearrangement links TRBV11-2 to TRBJ1-2; 10 bases align to TRBD1. CDR3 length: 15 amino acids. Germline CDR1 SGHAT, CDR2 FQNNGV. V gave up 3 bases and J gave up 1 base; unmatched junction bases: 2. CDR3 amino acids: CASSLGTGVNYGYTF. CDR3 nucleotides: TGTGCCAGCAGCTTGGGGACAGGGGTTAACTATGGCTACACCTTC. Combining the CDR3 with reference TRBV11-2 and TRBJ1-2 gives the whole variable domain EAGVAQSPRYKIIEKRQSVAFWCNPISGHATLYWYQQILGQGPKLLIQFQNNGVVDDSQLPKDRFSAERLKGVDSTLKIQPAKLEDSAVYLCASSLGTGVNYGYTFGSGTRLTVV.

This chain links TRBV7-9 with TRBJ2-7; perhaps TRBD2 as D (5 bases). CDR3 length: 16 residues. The germline gives CDR1 SEHNR, CDR2 FQNEAQ (reference sequence). The V gene lost 5 bases and the J gene lost 2 bases, with 19 bases spanning the gap. This CDR3 is CASSGEDFVIPYEQYF. CDR3 sequence (DNA): TGTGCCAGCAGCGGAGAGGACTTTGTAATCCCCTACGAGCAGTACTTC.

This rearrangement joins TRBV6-5 to TRBJ1-2; no firm D call. V was shortened by 8 bases and J by 8 bases, with 15 bases between the two germline ends. CDR3 length equals 12 residues. In germline, CDR1 is MNHEY, CDR2 SVGAGI. The CDR3 sequence is CASSAAGPGYTF. The CDR3 region has the DNA TGTGCCAGCTCCGCGGCAGGACCCGGCTACACCTTC.

This rearrangement joins TRBV20-1 to TRBJ1-1; TRBD1 might be the D (6 bases). In germline, CDR1 is DFQATT, CDR2 SNEGSKA (reference sequence). This CDR3 has 12 amino acids. DNA for the CDR3: TGCAGGAAGGACAGAATGAACACTGAAGCTTTCTTT. Its translation is CRKDRMNTEAFF.

This clonotype occurred many times. The V and J genes are TRBV20-1 and TRBJ2-3, with D uncertain. The germline CDR1 and CDR2 sequences are DFQATT and SNEGSKA (reference sequence). V lost 3 bases and J lost 9, with 13 bases in between. This CDR3 has 12 residues. For the CDR3, the DNA is TGCAGTGCTAGGAGCACCCCTCTAACGCAGTATTTT. Protein product: CSARSTPLTQYF.

V gene TRBV9 combines with J gene TRBJ2-1; D is undetermined. CDR1 is SGDLS and CDR2 is YYNGEE in the germline V gene. This CDR3 has 13 residues. Trimming pared 3 bases from V and 7 bases from J, leaving 11 bases between. The DNA for the CDR3 is TGTGCCAGCAGCGCGACCACTGAAAATGAGCAGTTCTTC. Protein sequence: CASSATTENEQFF. The full variable domain, rest sourced from reference TRBV9 and TRBJ2-1, is DSGVTQTPKHLITATGQRVTLRCSPRSGDLSVYWYQQSLDQGLQFLIQYYNGEERAKGNILERFSAQQFPDLHSELNLSSLELGDSALYFCASSATTENEQFFGPGTRLTVL.

This clonotype is medium-sized in the sample. The V call is TRBV11-2, the J call TRBJ2-5; maybe TRBD1 (5 bases). Trimming took 5 bases from V and 3 from J, leaving 7 bases between them. Germline values: CDR1 SGHAT, CDR2 FQNNGV. The CDR3 contains 12 residues. CDR3 loop: CASSRTKETQYF. In nucleotides, the CDR3 is TGTGCCAGCAGCCGGACAAAAGAGACCCAGTACTTC.

This clonotype was detected many times. V gene TRBV7-9 combines with J gene TRBJ2-5, with D perhaps TRBD1 (6 bases). Trimming stripped 3 bases from V and 6 bases from J, with 17 bases between. Germline values: CDR1 SEHNR, CDR2 FQNEAQ (reference sequence). CDR3 size: 15 residues. CDR3 nucleotides: TGTGCCAGCAGCTTGGGCAGGGGAATTGTGCAGACCCAGTACTTC. Translating gives CASSLGRGIVQTQYF.

This clonotype came up a few times. The chain combines TRBV5-1 with TRBJ1-1; D uncertain. This CDR3 spans 15 amino acids. V lost 0 bases and J 1 base, leaving 10 bases between the germline ends. Germline V gives CDR1 SGHRS, CDR2 YFSETQ. This CDR3 reads CASSLGIKQNTEAFF. The CDR3 DNA reads TGCGCCAGCAGCTTGGGTATTAAACAGAACACTGAAGCTTTCTTT. The whole variable domain, remainder taken from reference TRBV5-1 and TRBJ1-1, is KAGVTQTPRYLIKTRGQQVTLSCSPISGHRSVSWYQQTPGQGLQFLFEYFSETQRNKGNFPGRFSGRQFSNSRSEMNVSTLELGDSALYLCASSLGIKQNTEAFFGQGTRLTVV.

This chain connects TRBV11-2 to TRBJ2-1, with TRBD2 matching 9 bases. Trimming cost V 0 bases and J 5 bases; bases outside gene matches: 11. CDR3 length equals 18 residues. CDR1 is SGHAT and CDR2 is FQNNGV in the germline V gene. CDR3 in amino acids: CASSLDRWVAGAHNEQFF. CDR3 coding DNA: TGTGCCAGCAGCTTAGATCGGTGGGTAGCGGGGGCGCACAATGAGCAGTTCTTC.

The chain uses TRBV20-1 and TRBJ1-2; the match to TRBD1 covers 12 bases. Germline CDR1 is DFQATT and CDR2 is SNEGSKA (reference sequence). J lost 4 bases, V lost 5 bases, and 8 bases had no gene match. The CDR3 loop spans 15 amino acids. The CDR3 nucleotides read TGCAGTGCTTTTCCTTCGGGACAGGGGGCCTATGGCTACACCTTC. Protein sequence: CSAFPSGQGAYGYTF.

This clonotype was seen many times. The V gene is TRBV5-1, the J gene TRBJ2-7; D may be TRBD2 (5 bases). This CDR3 is 13 amino acids long. CDR1 is SGHRS, CDR2 YFSETQ, per germline. V gave up 4 bases and J gave up 2 bases, with 10 bases separating them. CDR3 coding DNA: TGCGCCAGCAGCCCGAGCGGAACCTACGAGCAGTACTTC. Its protein is CASSPSGTYEQYF. Using reference TRBV5-1 and TRBJ2-7 for the parts outside the CDR3, the full variable domain is KAGVTQTPRYLIKTRGQQVTLSCSPISGHRSVSWYQQTPGQGLQFLFEYFSETQRNKGNFPGRFSGRQFSNSRSEMNVSTLELGDSALYLCASSPSGTYEQYFGPGTRLTVT.

This clonotype came up many times. The chain is built from TRBV12-3 or TRBV12-4 and TRBJ1-5; D gene ambiguous. The V end was cut by 3 bases, the J end by 3 bases, with 9 bases between. This CDR3 contains 14 residues. The CDR3 loop is CASSFPGLNQPQHF. The CDR3 coding sequence is TGTGCCAGCAGTTTCCCCGGGCTCAATCAGCCCCAGCATTTT.

About this clonotype: The junction does not match germline at one end; this may be a read error. This sequence joins TRBV20-1 and TRBJ2-3, with D tentatively TRBD1 (5 bases). The CDR3 length is 13 residues. Germline lookup yields CDR1 DFQATT and CDR2 SNEGSKA (reference sequence). CDR3 coding DNA: TGCAGAGCTAATGGTCTCTCTCAGGGTACGCAGTATTTT. Amino acid sequence: CRANGLSQGTQYF.

The chain employs TRBV11-2 and TRBJ2-2; D perhaps matches TRBD1 (7 bases). The germline V and J ends were trimmed by 2 bases and 3 bases, with 19 bases remaining between them. The CDR3 length is 18 residues. The germline gives CDR1 SGHAT, CDR2 FQNNGV. The CDR3 protein is CASSLTQGGTTYTGELFF. The DNA for the CDR3 is TGTGCCAGCAGCTTAACTCAGGGGGGAACTACTTACACCGGGGAGCTGTTTTTT.

The chain recombines TRBV20-1 with TRBJ2-1, with 7 bases that match TRBD2. Trimming cost V 6 bases and J 9 bases; bases outside gene matches: 8. CDR1 DFQATT and CDR2 SNEGSKA come from the germline V gene (reference sequence). The CDR3 covers 12 residues. CDR3 nucleotides: TGCAGTGCGGGAGGGTTAACGAGTGAGCAGTTCTTC. Translating it yields CSAGGLTSEQFF.

This rearrangement joins TRBV27 to TRBJ2-2; the match to TRBD2 covers 8 bases. J was trimmed by 4 bases and V by 3 bases; bases with no gene match: 4. Germline values: CDR1 MNHEY, CDR2 SMNVEV (reference sequence). There are 15 residues in the CDR3. For the CDR3, the DNA is TGTGCCAGCAGTTTGACTAGCGTGGGCACCGGGGAGCTGTTTTTT. This translates into CASSLTSVGTGELFF.

The V gene is TRBV10-2, the J gene TRBJ2-5, with D perhaps matching TRBD1 (6 bases). CDR1 and CDR2 from the germline V gene are WSHSY and SAAADI. The CDR3 covers 13 residues. Trimming took 10 bases from V and 3 from J, leaving 15 bases between them. DNA of the CDR3: TGCGCCACCCAATGGGCAGGGGAAGAGACCCAGTACTTC. Protein: CATQWAGEETQYF.

The rearrangement uses TRBV20-1 and TRBJ2-7; 7 nucleotides match TRBD1. This CDR3 has 14 residues. After removal of 0 bases from V and 6 bases from J, the junction contained 8 bases not matched to a gene. Germline V lookup: CDR1 DFQATT, CDR2 SNEGSKA (reference sequence). The CDR3 DNA reads as TGCAGTGCTAGAGACGGGACAGTTGGCGGCGAGCAGTACTTC. It translates to CSARDGTVGGEQYF.

This clonotype was observed a few times. The V call is TRBV6-1, the J call TRBJ1-2; unclear D gene. This CDR3 has 14 residues. Between the trimmed V and J ends, which lost 5 bases and 4 bases, there was a span of 14 bases. Germline loops: CDR1 MNHNS, CDR2 SASEGT. CDR3 nucleotides: TGTGCCAGCAGTAAATCGGCCCGCAGCTATGGCTACACCTTC. Translating it yields CASSKSARSYGYTF.

This clonotype has only a few counts. The chain couples TRBV7-9 to TRBJ2-1, with 9 nucleotides matching TRBD2. Germline trimming cut 5 bases from V and 4 bases from J; bases unmatched to any gene: 9. This CDR3 has 16 residues. Germline V CDR1 and CDR2: SEHNR, FQNEAQ (reference sequence). The CDR3: CASSRPSGITYNEQFF. The DNA for the CDR3 is TGTGCCAGCAGCCGCCCTAGCGGGATAACGTACAATGAGCAGTTCTTC.

This clonotype came up many times. V is TRBV25-1 and J is TRBJ2-7; a weak D match, TRBD2 (5 bases). CDR3 length equals 14 residues. Trimming removed 4 bases from V and 2 bases from J, with 12 bases in between. CDR1 and CDR2 (germline): MGHDK, SYGVNS. The CDR3 loop reads CASSVEAETYEQYF. CDR3 coding DNA: TGTGCCAGCAGTGTAGAAGCGGAGACCTACGAGCAGTACTTC.

V usage is TRBV4-3 and J usage is TRBJ1-6, with D perhaps TRBD1 (5 bases). The V gene's germline CDR1 is LGHNA and CDR2 YSLEER. The CDR3 extends over 16 amino acids. Trimming removed 1 base from V and 5 bases from J, with 12 bases in between. Here the CDR3 DNA reads TGCGCCAGCAGCCAAGGTGCAAGGGGTAATAATTCACCCCTCCACTTT. Translating it yields CASSQGARGNNSPLHF.

The table lists this clonotype with a few counts. The chain uses TRBV9 and TRBJ1-4, with D uncertain. V dropped 0 bases and J dropped 8 bases, with 11 bases sitting between them. CDR1 and CDR2 from the germline V gene are SGDLS and YYNGEE. This CDR3 comprises 14 residues. The CDR3 region has the DNA TGTGCCAGCAGCGTAGCAGGACGCTTCGAAAAACTGTTTTTT. It is translated as CASSVAGRFEKLFF.

Many counts were recorded for this clonotype. The chain has TRBV6-4 and TRBJ2-3; 11 positions match TRBD2. Germline CDR1 and CDR2: MRHNA and SNTAGT. The CDR3 totals 15 residues. Trimming took 4 bases from V and 1 from J; bases not matched to a gene: 1. In DNA form, the CDR3 reads TGTGCCAGCAGTGCACTAGCGGGGGGCACAGATACGCAGTATTTT. It is translated as CASSALAGGTDTQYF.

This clonotype appeared a few times. This chain links TRBV20-1 with TRBJ2-5; 9 nucleotides agree with TRBD2. Germline-derived CDR1 and CDR2 are DFQATT and SNEGSKA (reference sequence). The CDR3 is 13 amino acids. Trimming removed 3 bases from V and 4 bases from J; junction bases left unmatched: 3. The DNA of the CDR3 is TGCAGTGCTAGTATTAGCGGGGGAGAGACCCAGTACTTC. This codes for CSASISGGETQYF.

This clonotype was seen a few times. This chain uses TRBV6-5 with TRBJ2-7, with D uncertain. V gave up 4 bases and J gave up 5 bases, with 15 bases separating them. CDR1 MNHEY and CDR2 SVGAGI come from the germline V gene. The CDR3 runs 14 residues. The CDR3 DNA is TGTGCCAGCAGTTCCGCAAAAGGAAGGAACGAGCAGTACTTC. This gives the protein CASSSAKGRNEQYF.